The T cell receptor beta chain described here comes from a study of siplizumab effects on memory and regulatory T cells. Of note for this clone: What it binds is unknown.

General study results and limits: Sequences below about 10^-5 frequency were poorly captured, limiting mapping of alloreactive clones. No naive or memory phenotype could be assigned to roughly 80-95% of proliferating clones.

The table came from immunoSEQ multiplex PCR; TCRdb's copy has only in-frame clones and leaves some out. The table lists over 100,000 clones, roughly nine tenths of them singletons. The TCR was taken from a human donor in good health. The sequenced sample consisted of Tregs sorted from blood.

The CDR3 DNA sequence: TGTGCCAGCACTCAAACACCCAGCAGTACGCAGTATTTT. Translating gives CASTQTPSSTQYF. The gene calls are TRBV6-5 and TRBJ2-3; D remains ambiguous. In germline, CDR1 is MNHEY, CDR2 SVGAGI. This CDR3 comprises 13 residues. Deletions cut 7 bases from V and 8 bases from J, with 16 bases between.